This TCR beta chain came from a study of T cells in tumors after PD-1 blockade. Across the whole study: Prior checkpoint blockade, systemic immunosuppressant use, or anti-cancer therapy within 4 weeks excluded patients. During anti-PD-1 treatment, some patients continued daily vismodegib 150 mg.

This clone was detected ten times or more. Antigen: not known. This CDR3 spans 13 amino acids. Deletions cut 3 bases from V and 0 bases from J, with 5 bases between. The germline gives CDR1 SEHNR, CDR2 FQNEAQ (reference sequence). General study points: Peripheral recruitment is suggested, as some novel exhausted tumor clones were in pre-treatment blood.

Sequenced by immunoSEQ multiplex PCR; TCRdb stores in-frame clones only, minus some. The sample lists 45,000 to 60,000 clones, 65% to 85% occurring once. Input was roughly 600 ng to 6,004 ng of genomic DNA from tumor or blood. This TCR was sampled from a human donor with advanced basal cell or squamous cell carcinoma (not recorded which). The starting material was PBMCs, obtained before anti-PD-1 therapy. V is TRBV7-9 and J is TRBJ1-2, with unresolved D. CDR3 protein: CASSFGANYGYTF. CDR3 coding DNA: TGTGCCAGCAGCTTTGGGGCTAACTATGGCTACACCTTC. The full variable domain, completed using reference TRBV7-9 and TRBJ1-2, is DTGVSQNPRHKITKRGQNVTFRCDPISEHNRLYWYRQTLGQGPEFLTYFQNEAQLEKSRLLSDRFSAERPKGSFSTLEIQRTEQGDSAMYLCASSFGANYGYTFGSGTRLTVV.